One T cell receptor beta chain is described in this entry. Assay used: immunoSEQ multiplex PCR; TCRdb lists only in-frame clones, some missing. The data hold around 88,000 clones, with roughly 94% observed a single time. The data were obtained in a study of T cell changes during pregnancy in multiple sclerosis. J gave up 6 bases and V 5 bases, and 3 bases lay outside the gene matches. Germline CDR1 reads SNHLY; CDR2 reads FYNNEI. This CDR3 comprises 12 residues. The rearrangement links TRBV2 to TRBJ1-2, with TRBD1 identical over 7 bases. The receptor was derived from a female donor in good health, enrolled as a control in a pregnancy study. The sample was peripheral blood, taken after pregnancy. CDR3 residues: CASSTGADGYTF. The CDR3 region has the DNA TGTGCCAGCAGTACAGGGGCGGATGGCTACACCTTC.